Listed below are T cell receptor beta chains from one sample, sequenced in a study of T-cell memory formation after mild COVID-19. TCRdb itself ran the 5' RACE reads through MiXCR, one entry per CDR3 protein. This sample has 350,000 to 550,000 distinct CDR3 sequences, with roughly 17% found just once. What was sequenced was PBMCs or a T cell subset sorted from them (not recorded which). The receptors were sampled from a man between 18 and 29 years old who had mild COVID-19 (a few samples of this study predate the infection). Cell type and time point are not known. Both conserved end residues are part of each CDR3. The D gene is left open where the match is weak. Clone size appears in some rows only: once, few, many, or a class for an expanded clone.

CDR3aa: CSVERDSGEQYF; CDR3nt: TGCAGCGTGGAACGGGACTCCGGCGAGCAGTACTTC; d_gene: NA; abundance: NA; v_gene: TRBV29-1; j_gene: TRBJ2-7
CDR3aa: CASLSGASGGASSGELFF; CDR3nt: TGTGCCAGCCTGAGTGGGGCTAGCGGGGGGGCGAGTTCCGGGGAGCTGTTTTTT; d_gene: TRBD2; abundance: once; v_gene: TRBV7-2; j_gene: TRBJ2-2
CDR3aa: CSVAETVNSPLHF; CDR3nt: TGCAGCGTTGCCGAGACAGTTAATTCACCCCTCCACTTT; d_gene: NA; abundance: few; v_gene: TRBV29-1; j_gene: TRBJ1-6
CDR3aa: CSVRDRQETQYF; CDR3nt: TGCAGCGTCCGGGACAGACAAGAGACCCAGTACTTC; d_gene: TRBD1; abundance: few; v_gene: TRBV29-1; j_gene: TRBJ2-5
CDR3aa: CASSMRTPIEAFF; CDR3nt: TGTGCCAGTAGTATGAGAACCCCAATTGAAGCTTTCTTT; d_gene: NA; abundance: once; v_gene: TRBV19; j_gene: TRBJ1-1
CDR3aa: CSAALDGGEKLFF; CDR3nt: TGCAGCGCCGCGTTGGACGGGGGTGAAAAACTGTTTTTT; d_gene: NA; abundance: many; v_gene: TRBV29-1; j_gene: TRBJ1-4
CDR3aa: CAWRDRVNSYEQYF; CDR3nt: TGTGCCTGGAGGGACAGGGTAAATTCCTACGAGCAGTACTTC; d_gene: TRBD1; abundance: NA; v_gene: TRBV30; j_gene: TRBJ2-7
CDR3aa: CASSRDRYLYGYTF; CDR3nt: TGTGCCAGCAGCCGAGACAGATACCTCTATGGCTACACCTTC; d_gene: NA; abundance: few; v_gene: TRBV5-6; j_gene: TRBJ1-2
CDR3aa: CASSRLGVGEKLFF; CDR3nt: TGTGCCAGCAGCCGCCTAGGGGTTGGGGAAAAACTGTTTTTT; d_gene: NA; abundance: many; v_gene: TRBV7-9; j_gene: TRBJ1-4
CDR3aa: CASSGRGAKNIQYF; CDR3nt: TGTGCCAGCAGTGGCAGGGGGGCCAAAAACATTCAGTACTTC; d_gene: TRBD1; abundance: few; v_gene: TRBV6-8; j_gene: TRBJ2-4
CDR3aa: CASGQGLINQPQHF; CDR3nt: TGTGCCAGCGGACAGGGGTTGATCAATCAGCCCCAGCATTTT; d_gene: TRBD1; abundance: many; v_gene: TRBV12-3/TRBV12-4; j_gene: TRBJ1-5
CDR3aa: CASSQDLRGGGETQYF; CDR3nt: TGTGCCAGCAGCCAAGATCTGCGGGGGGGCGGAGAGACCCAGTACTTC; d_gene: TRBD2; abundance: many; v_gene: TRBV4-2; j_gene: TRBJ2-5
CDR3aa: CASSQDTRGPYNEQFF; CDR3nt: TGTGCCAGCAGCCAAGATACGCGGGGGCCTTACAATGAGCAGTTCTTC; d_gene: NA; abundance: once; v_gene: TRBV3-1; j_gene: TRBJ2-1
CDR3aa: CASSSGGLGNQPQHF; CDR3nt: TGTGCCAGCAGCTCTGGAGGATTAGGGAATCAGCCCCAGCATTTT; d_gene: NA; abundance: NA; v_gene: TRBV7-9; j_gene: TRBJ1-5
CDR3aa: CSAEAGGIGTQYF; CDR3nt: TGCAGTGCAGAAGCGGGGGGAATAGGGACCCAGTACTTC; d_gene: TRBD2; abundance: NA; v_gene: TRBV20-1; j_gene: TRBJ2-5
CDR3aa: CASGKGLYSHGELFF; CDR3nt: TGTGCCAGCGGAAAGGGACTATATAGCCACGGGGAGCTGTTTTTT; d_gene: TRBD2; abundance: few; v_gene: TRBV7-2; j_gene: TRBJ2-2
CDR3aa: CATFEKLFF; CDR3nt: TGTGCCACGTTTGAAAAACTGTTTTTT; d_gene: NA; abundance: NA; v_gene: TRBV12-3/TRBV12-4; j_gene: TRBJ1-4
CDR3aa: CASSREGEKRLEQFF; CDR3nt: TGTGCCAGCAGCAGAGAGGGGGAGAAGAGGTTGGAGCAGTTCTTC; d_gene: NA; abundance: NA; v_gene: TRBV7-9; j_gene: TRBJ2-1
CDR3aa: CSARDSFWDRYEQYF; CDR3nt: TGCAGTGCTAGAGATTCATTTTGGGACAGATACGAGCAGTACTTC; d_gene: TRBD1; abundance: NA; v_gene: TRBV20-1; j_gene: TRBJ2-7
CDR3aa: CASRDWRESYNEQFF; CDR3nt: TGTGCCAGTAGAGATTGGAGGGAATCCTACAATGAGCAGTTCTTC; d_gene: NA; abundance: NA; v_gene: TRBV19; j_gene: TRBJ2-1
CDR3aa: CASSLAFRGAKNIQYF; CDR3nt: TGTGCCAGCAGCCTTGCATTCAGGGGGGCCAAAAACATTCAGTACTTC; d_gene: TRBD1; abundance: few; v_gene: TRBV5-5; j_gene: TRBJ2-4
CDR3aa: CASSLRVRGLLASSYNEQFF; CDR3nt: TGTGCCAGCAGTTTAAGGGTCAGGGGGCTCCTGGCGAGCTCCTACAATGAGCAGTTCTTC; d_gene: TRBD1; abundance: few; v_gene: TRBV12-3/TRBV12-4; j_gene: TRBJ2-1
CDR3aa: CASSAGANEQFF; CDR3nt: TGTGCCAGCAGCGCGGGGGCAAATGAGCAGTTCTTC; d_gene: NA; abundance: NA; v_gene: TRBV7-3; j_gene: TRBJ2-1
CDR3aa: CASSLFYAGGSEKLFF; CDR3nt: TGCGCCAGCAGCTTGTTTTACGCAGGGGGCAGTGAAAAACTGTTTTTT; d_gene: TRBD1; abundance: few; v_gene: TRBV5-1; j_gene: TRBJ1-4
CDR3aa: CASSSGPGYNEQFF; CDR3nt: TGTGCCAGCAGCTCCGGGCCTGGGTACAATGAGCAGTTCTTC; d_gene: NA; abundance: NA; v_gene: TRBV7-2; j_gene: TRBJ2-1
CDR3aa: CSVPHRGEQFF; CDR3nt: TGCAGCGTTCCCCACAGGGGCGAGCAGTTCTTC; d_gene: TRBD1; abundance: NA; v_gene: TRBV29-1; j_gene: TRBJ2-1
CDR3aa: CASSQEGSETQYF; CDR3nt: TGTGCCAGCAGCCAGGAGGGGTCAGAGACCCAGTACTTC; d_gene: NA; abundance: NA; v_gene: TRBV4-2; j_gene: TRBJ2-5
CDR3aa: CASSVDVTPGELFF; CDR3nt: TGTGCCAGCAGCGTAGACGTGACTCCCGGGGAGCTGTTTTTT; d_gene: NA; abundance: NA; v_gene: TRBV9; j_gene: TRBJ2-2
CDR3aa: CASSASGTAVTYEQYF; CDR3nt: TGTGCCAGCTCAGCGTCCGGGACGGCGGTCACCTACGAGCAGTACTTC; d_gene: NA; abundance: once; v_gene: TRBV18; j_gene: TRBJ2-7
CDR3aa: CASSLDSTSDSPLHF; CDR3nt: TGTGCCAGCAGCTTAGACAGTACCTCGGATTCACCCCTCCACTTT; d_gene: NA; abundance: few; v_gene: TRBV5-4; j_gene: TRBJ1-6
CDR3aa: CATSGGVGTYNEQFF; CDR3nt: TGTGCCACCTCCGGGGGGGTCGGAACCTACAATGAGCAGTTCTTC; d_gene: TRBD2; abundance: NA; v_gene: TRBV24-1; j_gene: TRBJ2-1
CDR3aa: CSARDAVLGGGKLFF; CDR3nt: TGCAGTGCTAGAGATGCGGTGCTGGGGGGAGGAAAACTGTTTTTT; d_gene: NA; abundance: few; v_gene: TRBV20-1; j_gene: TRBJ1-4
CDR3aa: CASSSAGAGQETQYF; CDR3nt: TGTGCCAGCAGTTCGGCTGGGGCAGGCCAAGAGACCCAGTACTTC; d_gene: NA; abundance: few; v_gene: TRBV6-5; j_gene: TRBJ2-5
CDR3aa: CASRGSGGPNTGELFF; CDR3nt: TGTGCCAGCAGAGGTAGCGGGGGACCGAACACCGGGGAGCTGTTTTTT; d_gene: TRBD2; abundance: NA; v_gene: TRBV7-2; j_gene: TRBJ2-2
CDR3aa: CASSFGDRDHPPQHF; CDR3nt: TGTGCCAGCAGCTTCGGCGACAGGGACCATCCGCCCCAGCATTTT; d_gene: TRBD1; abundance: NA; v_gene: TRBV7-2; j_gene: TRBJ1-5
CDR3aa: CASSSNSPTGELFF; CDR3nt: TGTGCCAGCAGTTCTAACAGCCCCACCGGGGAGCTGTTTTTT; d_gene: NA; abundance: NA; v_gene: TRBV12-3/TRBV12-4; j_gene: TRBJ2-2
CDR3aa: CATSEPSRTEAFF; CDR3nt: TGTGCCACCAGTGAGCCCTCGAGGACTGAAGCTTTCTTT; d_gene: NA; abundance: many; v_gene: TRBV24-1; j_gene: TRBJ1-1
CDR3aa: CASSPWIGETQYF; CDR3nt: TGTGCCAGCAGCCCATGGATAGGAGAGACCCAGTACTTC; d_gene: NA; abundance: few; v_gene: TRBV5-4; j_gene: TRBJ2-5
CDR3aa: CASSFGTSGSNTGELFF; CDR3nt: TGCGCCAGCAGCTTCGGGACTAGCGGGTCGAACACCGGGGAGCTGTTTTTT; d_gene: TRBD2; abundance: many; v_gene: TRBV5-1; j_gene: TRBJ2-2
CDR3aa: CASSFGRDTGELFF; CDR3nt: TGTGCCAGCAGCTTCGGGAGGGACACCGGGGAGCTGTTTTTT; d_gene: TRBD2; abundance: many; v_gene: TRBV11-2; j_gene: TRBJ2-2
CDR3aa: CASSLRGGVYNEQFF; CDR3nt: TGTGCCAGCAGCTTAAGAGGGGGGGTGTACAATGAGCAGTTCTTC; d_gene: NA; abundance: NA; v_gene: TRBV7-2; j_gene: TRBJ2-1
CDR3aa: CAISGGGLAGELFF; CDR3nt: TGTGCCATCAGTGGGGGAGGGCTGGCCGGGGAGCTGTTTTTT; d_gene: TRBD2; abundance: few; v_gene: TRBV10-3; j_gene: TRBJ2-2
CDR3aa: CSASNLAGPTWDTQYF; CDR3nt: TGCAGTGCTAGTAACCTAGCGGGGCCGACCTGGGATACGCAGTATTTT; d_gene: TRBD2; abundance: few; v_gene: TRBV20-1; j_gene: TRBJ2-3
CDR3aa: CASSSPSPVGYEQYF; CDR3nt: TGTGCCAGCAGTTCCCCCTCTCCAGTGGGCTACGAGCAGTACTTC; d_gene: NA; abundance: NA; v_gene: TRBV27; j_gene: TRBJ2-7
CDR3aa: CASSSTAGRFF; CDR3nt: TGTGCCAGCAGCTCGACGGCGGGGCGGTTCTTC; d_gene: NA; abundance: few; v_gene: TRBV7-2; j_gene: TRBJ2-1
CDR3aa: CASIERGPYNEQFF; CDR3nt: TGTGCCAGCATAGAGCGGGGTCCCTACAATGAGCAGTTCTTC; d_gene: TRBD2; abundance: NA; v_gene: TRBV6-6; j_gene: TRBJ2-1
CDR3aa: CASSRDPQGNQPQHF; CDR3nt: TGCGCCAGCAGCAGGGACCCGCAAGGAAATCAGCCCCAGCATTTT; d_gene: NA; abundance: NA; v_gene: TRBV5-1; j_gene: TRBJ1-5
CDR3aa: CASTPGLGYEQYF; CDR3nt: TGTGCCAGCACCCCTGGTTTGGGCTACGAGCAGTACTTC; d_gene: NA; abundance: few; v_gene: TRBV6-5; j_gene: TRBJ2-7
CDR3aa: CASTLRGEQETQYF; CDR3nt: TGTGCCAGCACCTTGCGGGGGGAACAAGAGACCCAGTACTTC; d_gene: TRBD2; abundance: few; v_gene: TRBV7-8; j_gene: TRBJ2-5
CDR3aa: CASSYPRGRTTNEKLFF; CDR3nt: TGTGCCAGCAGTTACCCGCGGGGGAGGACAACTAATGAAAAACTGTTTTTT; d_gene: NA; abundance: NA; v_gene: TRBV6-2/TRBV6-3; j_gene: TRBJ1-4
CDR3aa: CASSQDTGTGTHEQYF; CDR3nt: TGCGCCAGCAGCCAAGATACCGGGACAGGGACCCACGAGCAGTACTTC; d_gene: TRBD1; abundance: many; v_gene: TRBV4-3; j_gene: TRBJ2-7
CDR3aa: CASSPIGGPRSTDTQYF; CDR3nt: TGTGCCAGCAGCCCCATAGGCGGGCCCCGGAGCACAGATACGCAGTATTTT; d_gene: NA; abundance: few; v_gene: TRBV11-1; j_gene: TRBJ2-3
CDR3aa: CASSLGSTTDTQYF; CDR3nt: TGCGCCAGCAGCTTGGGGTCCACAACAGATACGCAGTATTTT; d_gene: NA; abundance: NA; v_gene: TRBV5-1; j_gene: TRBJ2-3
CDR3aa: CASSLGSTGSTEAFF; CDR3nt: TGTGCCAGCAGCTTAGGCTCCACAGGTAGCACTGAAGCTTTCTTT; d_gene: NA; abundance: NA; v_gene: TRBV7-6; j_gene: TRBJ1-1
CDR3aa: CASSGPSGTGGDGAWNNEQFF; CDR3nt: TGTGCCAGCAGTGGGCCCTCCGGGACAGGGGGCGATGGGGCGTGGAACAATGAGCAGTTCTTC; d_gene: TRBD1; abundance: NA; v_gene: TRBV6-2/TRBV6-3; j_gene: TRBJ2-1
CDR3aa: CASSLISGGTQYF; CDR3nt: TGTGCCAGCAGCTTGATATCTGGCGGGACCCAGTACTTC; d_gene: NA; abundance: NA; v_gene: TRBV5-4; j_gene: TRBJ2-5
CDR3aa: CASSFRQGRREQFF; CDR3nt: TGCGCCAGCAGCTTTCGACAGGGCCGGCGAGAGCAGTTCTTC; d_gene: TRBD1; abundance: NA; v_gene: TRBV5-1; j_gene: TRBJ2-1
CDR3aa: CASSPPITLSGGGQETQYF; CDR3nt: TGCGCCAGCAGCCCCCCCATAACCCTTAGCGGGGGAGGTCAAGAGACCCAGTACTTC; d_gene: TRBD2; abundance: NA; v_gene: TRBV5-1; j_gene: TRBJ2-5
CDR3aa: CASNLMSTEAFF; CDR3nt: TGTGCCAGCAACCTTATGTCCACTGAAGCTTTCTTT; d_gene: NA; abundance: few; v_gene: TRBV5-6; j_gene: TRBJ1-1
CDR3aa: CASSLAGQGGEQYF; CDR3nt: TGCGCCAGCAGCTTGGCGGGACAGGGTGGGGAGCAGTACTTC; d_gene: TRBD1; abundance: few; v_gene: TRBV5-1; j_gene: TRBJ2-7